This record looks at one T cell receptor (beta chain) sequence and its context. This sample is part of a study of blood T cell repertoires in COVID-19. The overall study: Sites in the United States, Italy and Spain provided acute and convalescent COVID-19 samples. Nucleic acid was either cDNA or gDNA, and it came from T cells, B-cell-depleted T cells, or PBMCs.

Profiled with immunoSEQ multiplex PCR; TCRdb holds only in-frame clones, not every one. The table records around 40,000 clones, 75% to 90% of them present only once. After removal of 1 base from V and 3 bases from J, the junction contained 12 bases not matched to a gene. Germline CDR1 and CDR2: PRHDT and FYEKMQ (reference sequence). This CDR3 comprises 18 residues. The V and J genes are TRBV13 and TRBJ2-7; 10 bases align to TRBD2. The source material was peripheral blood. This clonotype was obtained from a man between 45 and 60 years old with active COVID-19. CDR3 amino acids: CASSLESSGGPGIYEQYF. The DNA for the CDR3 is TGTGCCAGCAGCTTAGAGTCTAGCGGGGGCCCAGGGATCTACGAGCAGTACTTC.